The 10 T cell receptor beta chains listed next were all sequenced from one sample in a study of vaccination and CD4 T cells after COVID-19. No antigens are known for them. Time point in this sample: late sampling 161 to 241 days after vaccination in three convalescent patients. Treatment described: approximately nine-day PBMC culture with coronavirus spike peptide pools or control peptides (ViraFEST assay). Scientists ran DNA taken from cultured CD4+ T cells through the Oncomine TCR Beta short-read assay for sequencing. TCRdb used MiXCR to reprocess the PCR reads, holding one entry per CDR3 protein. The sample carries roughly 19,000 distinct CDR3 sequences, around 43% recorded once. Material: CD4+ T cells from blood, cultured in vitro, obtained about 7 months after SARS-CoV-2 vaccination. The receptors derive from a human donor who had recovered from COVID-19.

The J gene is TRBJ2-3, the V gene TRBV11-3, with D unclear. The germline V gene encodes CDR1 SGHNT and CDR2 YENEEA. V was trimmed by 3 bases and J by 3 bases, leaving 1 base between them. The CDR3 runs 11 residues. The CDR3 reads CASSFTDTQYF. In nucleotides, the CDR3 is TGTGCCAGCAGCTTTACAGATACGCAGTATTTT.

The sample holds a few counts of this clonotype. This rearrangement joins TRBV7-6 to TRBJ1-1, with D possibly matching TRBD1 (6 bases). CDR1 is SGHVS, CDR2 FNYEAQ, per germline. V was clipped by 5 bases and J by 4 bases, with 17 bases between them. CDR3 length equals 15 residues. CDR3 residues: CASSRQASTGTEAFF. The CDR3 DNA is TGTGCCAGCAGCAGACAGGCGTCTACGGGCACTGAAGCTTTCTTT.

Turning to this clonotype: The junction differs from germline at one of its ends, possibly a read error. This chain connects TRBV20-1 to TRBJ1-2, with 9 bases identical to TRBD1. Germline V CDR1 and CDR2: DFQATT, SNEGSKA (reference sequence). This CDR3 has 13 amino acids. The CDR3 loop is CSARVRTGALGAF. The CDR3 DNA reads as TGCAGTGCTAGGGTGAGGACAGGGGCCTTAGGAGCCTTC.

This clonotype ranks as medium-sized. The V call is TRBV7-2, the J call TRBJ2-3; D perhaps matches TRBD2 (6 bases). Trimming took 7 bases from V and 1 from J, leaving 12 bases between them. The length of the CDR3 is 14 residues. Germline V gene data show CDR1 as SGHTA and CDR2 as FQGNSA. CDR3 bases: TGTGCCAGCACGGGACTGGTTGGCACAGATACGCAGTATTTT. It specifies CASTGLVGTDTQYF.

This clonotype was recorded a few times. V and J are TRBV20-1 and TRBJ1-6; TRBD1 aligns across 8 bases. This CDR3 region has 15 residues. CDR1 and CDR2 (germline): DFQATT, SNEGSKA (reference sequence). J was trimmed by 9 bases and V by 2 bases; bases with no gene match: 9. Here the CDR3 DNA reads TGCAGTGCTAGACAGGGGGCGAATCTTGGTTCACCCCTCCACTTT. Amino acid sequence: CSARQGANLGSPLHF.

There are a few counts of this clonotype. The chain recombines TRBV6-1 with TRBJ1-6; D is undetermined. There are 14 residues in the CDR3. V was pared by 10 bases and J by 4 bases, with 14 bases between. In germline, CDR1 is MNHNS, CDR2 SASEGT. In nucleotides, the CDR3 is TGTGCCACATCAGACTGGCTTTATAATTCACCCCTCCACTTT. This gives the protein CATSDWLYNSPLHF.

This clonotype is judged medium-sized (0.01 to 0.1%). V and J are TRBV6-1 and TRBJ1-5; possibly TRBD1 for D (5 bases). Trimming took off 5 bases at V and 2 bases at J, with 10 bases between the two ends. The germline V gene encodes CDR1 MNHNS and CDR2 SASEGT. The CDR3 consists of 14 residues. The DNA of the CDR3 is TGTGCCAGCAGTCTCAGGGCGGGCAATCAGCCCCAGCATTTT. Its translation is CASSLRAGNQPQHF.

The V gene is TRBV19, the J gene TRBJ2-5; weak D call: TRBD2 (5 bases). CDR1 is LNHDA, CDR2 SQIVND, per germline (reference sequence). This CDR3 spans 15 amino acids. V was pared by 4 bases and J by 1 base, with 13 bases between. CDR3 protein: CASSTPRGSQETQYF. CDR3 bases: TGTGCCAGTAGTACCCCAAGAGGGTCCCAAGAGACCCAGTACTTC.

Only a few counts were recorded for this clonotype. The chain employs TRBV6-1 and TRBJ2-7; 11 bases are a match to TRBD2. This CDR3 has 13 residues. The germline V gene encodes CDR1 MNHNS and CDR2 SASEGT. V shed 6 bases, J shed 3 bases, and the junction held 1 base outside the gene matches. The CDR3 reads CASRLAGVYEQYF. For the CDR3, the DNA is TGTGCCAGCAGACTAGCGGGAGTCTACGAGCAGTACTTC.

This chain joins TRBV7-9 and TRBJ2-5; D is perhaps TRBD1 (6 bases). The ends were cut back, 4 bases at V and 2 bases at J, with 14 bases in the middle. The CDR3 has 15 amino acids. Germline V gives CDR1 SEHNR, CDR2 FQNEAQ (reference sequence). CDR3 nucleotide sequence: TGTGCCAGCAGCTGGGGGCGGGCAGGACAAGAGACCCAGTACTTC. It is translated as CASSWGRAGQETQYF.